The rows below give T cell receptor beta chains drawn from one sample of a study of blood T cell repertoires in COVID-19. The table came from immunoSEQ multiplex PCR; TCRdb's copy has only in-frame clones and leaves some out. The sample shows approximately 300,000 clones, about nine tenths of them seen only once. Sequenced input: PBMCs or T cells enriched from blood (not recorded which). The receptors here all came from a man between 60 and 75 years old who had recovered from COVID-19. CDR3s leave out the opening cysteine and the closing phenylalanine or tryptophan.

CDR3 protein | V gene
ASSVAGLGVGQETQY | TRBV9
ASSTNQGAAAF | TRBV9
ASSLGEARKYGYT | TRBV7-2
ASSDSGGGANYEQY | TRBV6-4
ASSLRAGSSGASSNTGELF | TRBV4-2
ASSQQGHLDNEQF | TRBV4-1
ASTLDRASQPQH | TRBV2
ASSLGQGGGELF | TRBV5-4
ASKAQGSGPNSPLH | TRBV5-1
ASSLRTGDVSPLH | TRBV3-1/TRBV3-2
ASSLDRGSSPLH | TRBV7-2